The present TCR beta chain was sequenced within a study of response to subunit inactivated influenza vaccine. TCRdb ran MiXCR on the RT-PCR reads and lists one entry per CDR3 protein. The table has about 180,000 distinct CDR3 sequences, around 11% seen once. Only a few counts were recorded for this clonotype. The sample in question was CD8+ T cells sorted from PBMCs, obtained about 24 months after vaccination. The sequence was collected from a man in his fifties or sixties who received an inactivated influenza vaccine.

The CDR3 sequence is CASSRVQGGNANYGYTF. CDR3 nucleotide sequence: TGCGCCAGCAGCCGAGTACAGGGGGGGAACGCTAACTATGGCTACACCTTC. V usage is TRBV4-1 and J usage is TRBJ1-2; 8 bases map to TRBD1. Germline CDR1 reads MGHRA; CDR2 reads YSYEKL. CDR3 size: 17 residues. The V gene end was trimmed by 4 bases and the J gene end by 0 bases; junction bases not matched to a gene: 10.